Each of the 3 T cell receptor beta chains below was sequenced from the same sample in a study of blood T cell repertoires in COVID-19. Using immunoSEQ multiplex PCR, the repertoire was profiled, and TCRdb retains in-frame clones only, with some absent. In the table there are around 160,000 clones, around 91% of which are singletons. The material sequenced was peripheral blood. The source of these receptors is a man younger than 35 with COVID-19, enrolled during active disease.

The V and J genes are TRBV29-1 and TRBJ1-1, with 10 bases fitting TRBD1. Unmatched junction bases numbered 3, after V lost 3 bases and J lost 5 bases. The CDR3 sequence is 13 residues long. The V gene's germline CDR1 is SQVTM and CDR2 ANQGSEA. The CDR3 reads CSVEGTGETEAFF. CDR3 nucleotides: TGCAGCGTTGAGGGGACAGGGGAGACTGAAGCTTTCTTT.

The genes are TRBV5-1 and TRBJ2-3, with TRBD2 identical over 9 bases. The CDR3 is made up of 15 amino acids. Germline-derived CDR1 and CDR2 are SGHRS and YFSETQ. The V segment lost 1 base and the J segment 2 bases; nucleotides outside the gene matches: 2. In nucleotides, the CDR3 is TGCGCCAGCAGCTTGTCTAGCGGGATCACAGATACGCAGTATTTT. As protein: CASSLSSGITDTQYF. The full variable domain, completed using reference TRBV5-1 and TRBJ2-3, is KAGVTQTPRYLIKTRGQQVTLSCSPISGHRSVSWYQQTPGQGLQFLFEYFSETQRNKGNFPGRFSGRQFSNSRSEMNVSTLELGDSALYLCASSLSSGITDTQYFGPGTRLTVL.

J is TRBJ1-3 and V is TRBV2; TRBD1 agrees at 7 bases. Germline V lookup: CDR1 SNHLY, CDR2 FYNNEI. With 2 bases clipped from V and 4 bases from J, the junction kept 5 bases outside the gene matches. CDR3 length equals 15 residues. Here the CDR3 DNA reads TGTGCCAGCAGTGAAACCACAGGGGTCGGAAACACCATATATTTT. Its translation: CASSETTGVGNTIYF.